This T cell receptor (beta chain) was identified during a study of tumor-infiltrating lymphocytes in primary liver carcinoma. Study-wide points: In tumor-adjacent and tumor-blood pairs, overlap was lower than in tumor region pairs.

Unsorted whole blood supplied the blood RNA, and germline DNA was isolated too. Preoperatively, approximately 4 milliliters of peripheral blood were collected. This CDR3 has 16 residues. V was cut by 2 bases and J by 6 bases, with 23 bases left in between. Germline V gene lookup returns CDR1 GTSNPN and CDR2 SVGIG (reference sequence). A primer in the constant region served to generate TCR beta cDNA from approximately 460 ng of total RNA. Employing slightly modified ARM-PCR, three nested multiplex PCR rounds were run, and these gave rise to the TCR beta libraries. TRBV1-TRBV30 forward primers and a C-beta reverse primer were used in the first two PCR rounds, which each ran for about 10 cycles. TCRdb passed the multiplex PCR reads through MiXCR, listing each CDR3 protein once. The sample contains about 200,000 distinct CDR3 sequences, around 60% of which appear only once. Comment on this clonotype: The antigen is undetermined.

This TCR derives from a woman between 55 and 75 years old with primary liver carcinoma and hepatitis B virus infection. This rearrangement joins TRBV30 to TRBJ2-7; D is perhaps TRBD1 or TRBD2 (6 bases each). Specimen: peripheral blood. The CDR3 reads CAWSRPDRFVAAEQYF. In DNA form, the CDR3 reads TGTGCCTGGAGTCGCCCAGACAGGTTCGTAGCGGCCGAGCAGTACTTC.